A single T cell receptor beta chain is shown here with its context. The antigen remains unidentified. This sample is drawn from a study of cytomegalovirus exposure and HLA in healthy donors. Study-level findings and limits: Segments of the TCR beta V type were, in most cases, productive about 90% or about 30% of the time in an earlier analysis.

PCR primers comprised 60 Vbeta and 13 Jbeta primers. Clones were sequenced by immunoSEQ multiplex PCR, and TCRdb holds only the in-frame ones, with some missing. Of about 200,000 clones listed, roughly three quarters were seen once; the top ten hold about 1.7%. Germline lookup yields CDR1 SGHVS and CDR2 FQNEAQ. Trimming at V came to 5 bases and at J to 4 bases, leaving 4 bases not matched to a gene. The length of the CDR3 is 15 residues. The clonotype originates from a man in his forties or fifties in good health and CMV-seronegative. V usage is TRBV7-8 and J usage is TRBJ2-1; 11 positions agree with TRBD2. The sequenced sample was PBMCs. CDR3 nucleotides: TGTGCCAGCAGCACCCGACTAGCGGGGTACAATGAGCAGTTCTTC. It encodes CASSTRLAGYNEQFF.